This T cell receptor beta chain was recovered during a study of CD8 T cells in ankylosing spondylitis. Findings of the study overall: Clones linked to disease, bearing a CD8+ phenotype, were relatively rare in peripheral blood. Within ankylosing spondylitis blood, a TCR beta motif made up of under 10 highly homologous variants appeared to be characteristic.

This CDR3 has 11 amino acids. The V and J ends lost 4 bases and 9 bases respectively, with 8 bases between them. Comments on this clonotype: Its target is unknown.

Quantitative 5'-RACE with molecular barcodes was used to make the TCR beta libraries. TCRdb independently ran MiXCR on the 5' RACE reads; one entry per CDR3 protein. The data show 470,000 or so distinct CDR3 sequences, roughly a quarter seen once. Source material: blood, either unsorted or a sorted T cell fraction (not recorded which). The rearrangement links TRBV12-3 or TRBV12-4 to TRBJ2-3; no clear D gene. The receptor was derived from a male donor with ankylosing spondylitis. CDR3 residues: CASSSISTQYF. The CDR3 nucleotides read TGTGCCAGCAGTTCCATAAGCACGCAGTATTTT.